This paragraph covers one T cell receptor (beta chain) sequence. As yet, its antigen is unknown. This entry is derived from a study of cytomegalovirus exposure and HLA in healthy donors. Study-wide points: According to reports, the classifier identified cytomegalovirus status with high specificity and sensitivity. Among TCR beta chains of equal frequency, HLA-associated ones were more clonally expanded in a later analysis. It has been reported that TCR beta sequences accurately predicted the HLA-A and HLA-B alleles of most subjects.

PCR was performed using 60 Vbeta and 13 Jbeta primers. The assay was immunoSEQ multiplex PCR, and TCRdb's table has in-frame clones only and misses some. Of about 130,000 clones listed, approximately 78% are singletons. This clonotype was sampled from a woman in her thirties in good health and CMV-seronegative. Sequencing was performed on PBMCs.

CDR3 DNA sequence: TGCGCCAGCAGCCTGATCACTAGTGCCGGGGAGCTGTTTTTT. Its translation: CASSLITSAGELFF. The chain is built from TRBV5-1 and TRBJ2-2, with D possibly being TRBD2 (5 bases). In germline, CDR1 is SGHRS, CDR2 YFSETQ. The CDR3 runs 14 residues. V dropped 4 bases and J dropped 6 bases, with 13 bases sitting between them.